Below, one T cell receptor beta chain is given with its context. The sample originates from a study of blood T cell repertoires in COVID-19. Trimming took off 4 bases at V and 4 bases at J, with 15 bases between the two ends. Germline V CDR1 and CDR2: SGHNT, YYREEE (reference sequence). The CDR3 runs to 15 residues. Assay used: immunoSEQ multiplex PCR; TCRdb lists only in-frame clones, some missing. In the table there are 30,000 to 35,000 clones, roughly 73% of which are singletons. The sequence came from an elderly man with active or convalescent COVID-19. The chain has TRBV5-4 and TRBJ2-1; tentatively, D is TRBD2 (6 bases). The sequenced material came from peripheral blood. As DNA, the CDR3 is TGTGCCAGCAGCCCGCGCGGGAATGCGTACAATGAGCAGTTCTTC. Its translation is CASSPRGNAYNEQFF.